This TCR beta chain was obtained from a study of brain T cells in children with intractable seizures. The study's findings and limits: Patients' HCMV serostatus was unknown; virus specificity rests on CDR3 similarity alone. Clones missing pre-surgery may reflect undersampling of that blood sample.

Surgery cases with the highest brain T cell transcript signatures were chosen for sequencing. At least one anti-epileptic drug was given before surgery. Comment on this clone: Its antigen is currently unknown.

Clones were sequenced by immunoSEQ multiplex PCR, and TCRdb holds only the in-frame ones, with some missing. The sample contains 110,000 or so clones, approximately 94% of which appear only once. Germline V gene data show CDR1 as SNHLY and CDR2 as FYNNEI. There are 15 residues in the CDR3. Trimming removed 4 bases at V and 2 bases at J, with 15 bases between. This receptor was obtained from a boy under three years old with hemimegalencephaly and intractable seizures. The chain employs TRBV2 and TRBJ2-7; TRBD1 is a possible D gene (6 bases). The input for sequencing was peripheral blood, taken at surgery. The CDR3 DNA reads TGTGCCAGCAGTGCAGGGACAAGAGTTCCCTACGAGCAGTACTTC. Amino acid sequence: CASSAGTRVPYEQYF.